This T cell receptor beta chain came from a study of PD-1 blockade in mismatch repair-deficient tumors. Profiled with immunoSEQ multiplex PCR; TCRdb holds only in-frame clones, not every one. This sample has about 49,000 clones, with around 77% found just once. This clone was seen a single time. Per the germline V gene, CDR1 is SGHAT and CDR2 is FQNNGV. V was shortened by 5 bases and J by 4 bases, with 16 bases between the two germline ends. This CDR3 has 15 amino acids. This chain joins TRBV11-2 and TRBJ2-3; perhaps TRBD1 as D (6 bases). Sequencing used PBMCs, obtained before pembrolizumab treatment. The sequence was collected from an adult with mismatch repair-deficient cancer. The CDR3 region has the DNA TGTGCCAGCAGCCCCGGACAGCTTAGCGCAGATACGCAGTATTTT. It specifies CASSPGQLSADTQYF.